Listed here are 13 T cell receptor beta chains from one sample, sequenced in a study of PD-L1 blockade in urothelial cancer. The time point denotes: pretreatment peripheral blood. The table came from immunoSEQ multiplex PCR; TCRdb's copy has only in-frame clones and leaves some out. The data contain 40,000 to 60,000 clones, about 86% of them singletons. The sample consisted of PBMCs, taken around atezolizumab (anti-PD-L1) treatment. Every receptor here comes from a man aged 70-80 years with urothelial cancer.

The chain links TRBV4-1 to TRBJ1-5, with 8 bases matching TRBD1. CDR3 length: 15 residues. Trimming cost V 5 bases and J 5 bases; bases outside gene matches: 8. Germline V gives CDR1 MGHRA, CDR2 YSYEKL. The DNA for the CDR3 is TGCGCCAGCAGCGTGCGACAGGGGATAGATCAGCCCCAGCATTTT. This sequence encodes CASSVRQGIDQPQHF.

This rearrangement joins TRBV5-4 to TRBJ1-1; D remains ambiguous. Germline V gene lookup returns CDR1 SGHNT and CDR2 YYREEE (reference sequence). The CDR3 runs to 14 residues. Trimming shortened V by 0 bases and J by 3 bases, and 9 bases separated the two germline ends. The CDR3 sequence: CASSLAGVDTEAFF. The CDR3, as DNA: TGTGCCAGCAGCTTGGCAGGCGTGGACACTGAAGCTTTCTTT.

V and J are TRBV11-2 and TRBJ2-2; perhaps TRBD1 as D (6 bases). Deletions cut 6 bases from V and 4 bases from J, with 18 bases between. Germline CDR1 SGHAT, CDR2 FQNNGV. The CDR3 sequence is 16 residues long. The CDR3, as DNA: TGTGCCAGCAGTCCTTACCTCACGACAGGCACCGGGGAGCTGTTTTTT. Its translation: CASSPYLTTGTGELFF.

This clone was counted only a few times. The gene calls are TRBV7-6 and TRBJ2-7, with TRBD1 matching over 9 bases. The CDR3 is 16 amino acids. V shed 3 bases and J 2 bases; nucleotides not matched to a gene: 8. Germline CDR1 SGHVS, CDR2 FNYEAQ. The CDR3 DNA reads TGTGCCAGCAGCTTGGGCCAGACAGGGGGAACCTACGAGCAGTACTTC. Its protein is CASSLGQTGGTYEQYF. Combining the CDR3 with reference TRBV7-6 and TRBJ2-7 gives the whole variable domain GAGVSQSPRYKVTKRGQDVALRCDPISGHVSLYWYRQALGQGPEFLTYFNYEAQQDKSGLPNDRFSAERPEGSISTLTIQRTEQRDSAMYRCASSLGQTGGTYEQYFGPGTRLTVT.

The chain employs TRBV5-4 and TRBJ1-4; 9 bases are a match to TRBD1. V trimming: 5 bases; J trimming: 4 bases; junction bases outside the gene matches: 0. CDR3 length: 13 amino acids. The V gene's germline CDR1 is SGHNT and CDR2 YYREEE (reference sequence). The CDR3 loop is CASRGQGNEKLFF. For the CDR3, the DNA is TGTGCCAGCAGGGGACAGGGTAATGAAAAACTGTTTTTT.

This clone appeared once. This chain connects TRBV18 to TRBJ1-5; no definite D call. The CDR3 consists of 16 residues. Trimming left V 2 bases short and J 2 bases short, with 13 bases between. The germline V gene has CDR1 KGHSH and CDR2 LQKENI. The CDR3 DNA follows: TGTGCCAGCTCACCAGTGCAATGGGGAGGCAATCAGCCCCAGCATTTT. As protein: CASSPVQWGGNQPQHF.

As DNA, the CDR3 is TGTGCCAGCAGCCTCCGGGGGGGCTACGAGCAGTACTTC. It yields the protein CASSLRGGYEQYF. This chain connects TRBV7-2 to TRBJ2-7; 8 nucleotides line up with TRBD2. CDR1 is SGHTA, CDR2 FQGNSA, per germline. CDR3 size: 13 residues. V lost 5 bases to trimming and J lost 3 bases; unmatched junction nucleotides: 3. Variable domain in full (rest from reference TRBV7-2 and TRBJ2-7): GAGVSQSPSNKVTEKGKDVELRCDPISGHTALYWYRQSLGQGLEFLIYFQGNSAPDKSGLPSDRFSAERTGGSVSTLTIQRTQQEDSAVYLCASSLRGGYEQYFGPGTRLTVT.

The chain is built from TRBV4-2 and TRBJ2-7; maybe TRBD1 (6 bases). The CDR3 loop spans 15 amino acids. The V and J ends lost 3 bases and 6 bases respectively, with 18 bases between them. The germline CDR1 and CDR2 sequences are LGHNA and YNFKEQ. The CDR3 reads CASSQDGQLLGEQYF. The DNA of the CDR3 is TGTGCCAGCAGCCAGGATGGACAGCTTTTGGGCGAGCAGTACTTC.

CDR3 in amino acids: CAATNLDRGDTEAFF. The CDR3 DNA follows: TGTGCCGCCACAAACTTGGACAGGGGGGACACTGAAGCTTTCTTT. The chain is built from TRBV10-3 and TRBJ1-1; TRBD1 agrees at 10 bases. J was trimmed by 3 bases and V by 11 bases; bases with no gene match: 12. CDR1 is ENHRY, CDR2 SYGVKD, per germline. This CDR3 comprises 15 residues.

The chain is built from TRBV20-1 and TRBJ1-2; D gene ambiguous. The V gene's germline CDR1 is DFQATT and CDR2 SNEGSKA (reference sequence). Trimming shortened V by 3 bases and J by 8 bases, and 10 bases separated the two germline ends. The CDR3 is 11 residues long. The CDR3 reads CSASVQLGYTF. CDR3 nucleotide sequence: TGCAGTGCTAGCGTACAGCTCGGCTACACCTTC.

CDR3 residues: CASSRTGVGGETQYF. CDR3 in DNA: TGTGCCAGCAGCCGGACAGGGGTGGGGGGAGAGACCCAGTACTTC. The J gene is TRBJ2-5, the V gene TRBV11-2; 9 nucleotides agree with TRBD1. V lost 5 bases, J lost 4 bases, and 8 bases stayed unmatched. The V gene's germline CDR1 is SGHAT and CDR2 FQNNGV. This CDR3 comprises 15 residues.

The rearrangement uses TRBV6-6 and TRBJ2-1; 9 bases are shared with TRBD2. The V segment lost 4 bases and the J segment 5 bases; nucleotides outside the gene matches: 3. The CDR3 is 14 residues long. In germline, CDR1 is MNHNY, CDR2 SVGAGI (reference sequence). The CDR3 spells CASSSAGGHNEQFF. CDR3 DNA: TGTGCCAGCAGTTCCGCGGGGGGGCACAATGAGCAGTTCTTC.

The chain links TRBV5-1 to TRBJ2-1, with 11 bases that match TRBD2. This CDR3 has 17 amino acids. J gave up 6 bases and V 3 bases, and 11 bases lay outside the gene matches. Germline V gives CDR1 SGHRS, CDR2 YFSETQ. The CDR3 loop is CASSSGLLAGESNEQFF. The CDR3 DNA reads TGCGCCAGCAGCTCCGGGCTACTAGCGGGAGAGAGCAATGAGCAGTTCTTC. Complete variable domain (other parts from reference TRBV5-1 and TRBJ2-1): KAGVTQTPRYLIKTRGQQVTLSCSPISGHRSVSWYQQTPGQGLQFLFEYFSETQRNKGNFPGRFSGRQFSNSRSEMNVSTLELGDSALYLCASSSGLLAGESNEQFFGPGTRLTVL.